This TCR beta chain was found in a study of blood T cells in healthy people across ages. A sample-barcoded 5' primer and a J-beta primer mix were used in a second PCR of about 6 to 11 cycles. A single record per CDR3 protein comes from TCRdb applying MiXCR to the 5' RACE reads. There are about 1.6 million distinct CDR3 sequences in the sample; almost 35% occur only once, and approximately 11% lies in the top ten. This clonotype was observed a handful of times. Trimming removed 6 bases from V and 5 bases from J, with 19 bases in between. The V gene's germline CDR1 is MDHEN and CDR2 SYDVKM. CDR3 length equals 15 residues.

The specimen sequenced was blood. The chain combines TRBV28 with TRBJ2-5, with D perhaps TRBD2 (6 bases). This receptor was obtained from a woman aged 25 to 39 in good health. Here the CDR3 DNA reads TGTGCCAGCAGCTCCCTCCTGGGGGGATCGGAGACCCAGTACTTC. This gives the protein CASSSLLGGSETQYF.